The clone carrying this T cell receptor (beta chain) was recorded a few times. This record belongs to a study of PD-L1 blockade in urothelial cancer. Study context: Once treatment had started, blood was analyzed at 3 weeks (second dose) and again at 6 weeks.

CDR3 size: 15 residues. Germline CDR1 is SGDLS and CDR2 is YYNGEE. V lost 4 bases and J lost 0, with 10 bases in between. Some clones are missing from TCRdb's copy, which holds only in-frame ones; the method was immunoSEQ multiplex PCR. The sample includes around 120,000 clones, under 85% of them seen just once. The sequence was collected from a man aged 45-65 years with urothelial cancer. The genes are TRBV9 and TRBJ2-2; no reliable D call. Sequencing used PBMCs, obtained around atezolizumab (anti-PD-L1) treatment. CDR3: CASSLSPTNTGELFF. CDR3 DNA: TGTGCCAGCAGCCTAAGCCCCACGAACACCGGGGAGCTGTTTTTT.